This TCR beta chain was documented in a study of blood T cells in healthy people across ages. The study's findings and limits: Long-lived and aged donors differed, with more naive CD4+ cells and higher diversity in the long-lived. PBMCs went unsorted, and a conclusive naive versus antigen-experienced comparison was therefore prevented.

As regards this clonotype: The antigen remains unidentified.

CDR1 is MNHEY and CDR2 is SMNVEV in the germline V gene (reference sequence). CDR3 length equals 15 residues. Primers used in a second PCR of roughly 7 to 12 cycles were a sample-barcoded 5' primer and a J-beta primer mix. Each single sample gave us at least 3 million CDR3-containing paired-end reads. MiXCR was run by TCRdb on the 5' RACE reads, yielding one entry per CDR3 protein. Here the sample spans 1.2 million to 1.5 million distinct CDR3 sequences, roughly 40% being singletons. Sequenced input: blood. The TCR was taken from a woman aged 18-29 years in good health. J is TRBJ2-1 and V is TRBV27; 7 bases agree with TRBD1. The end of the DNA aligns better with TRBJ2-7, so the J call may be wrong. The CDR3 loop reads CASRIRDRKYNEQYF. The CDR3 nucleotides read TGTGCCAGCAGGATCCGGGACAGAAAGTACAATGAGCAGTACTTC.